A selection of T cell receptor beta chains follows, all from one sample in a study of blood T cell repertoires in COVID-19. The assay was immunoSEQ multiplex PCR, and TCRdb's table has in-frame clones only and misses some. The sample has about 220,000 clones, over 75% seen once. Sequencing used PBMCs or T cells enriched from blood (not recorded which). These receptors originate from a woman aged 55-75 years who had recovered from COVID-19. Both conserved end residues are part of each CDR3. A D gene is named only where the DNA matches it firmly. Rows may omit the clone size; those that give it use once, few, many or a size class.

D	V	J	size	CDR3	DNA
TRBD2	TRBV18	TRBJ2-5	.	CASSPPTSGRFQETQYF	TGTGCCAGCTCACCCCCGACTAGCGGGAGGTTCCAAGAGACCCAGTACTTC
.	TRBV5-1	TRBJ1-2	.	CASSPGSYGYTF	TGCGCCAGCAGCCCAGGGTCTTATGGCTACACCTTC
TRBD1	TRBV9	TRBJ1-2	few	CASSPDRVLVYGYTF	TGTGCCAGCAGCCCGGACAGGGTCCTCGTCTATGGCTACACCTTC
.	TRBV19	TRBJ1-4	.	CASSISAATNEKLFF	TGTGCCAGTAGTATATCTGCAGCAACTAATGAAAAACTGTTTTTT
TRBD1	TRBV7-3	TRBJ1-4	.	CASSPTGVANEKLFF	TGTGCCAGCAGCCCTACAGGGGTCGCTAATGAAAAACTGTTTTTT
.	TRBV20-1	TRBJ1-4	.	CSAYRREKLFF	TGCAGTGCTTACAGGAGAGAAAAACTGTTTTTT
TRBD2	TRBV9	TRBJ2-2	.	CASSALQNSGANTGELFF	TGTGCCAGCAGCGCACTCCAAAACAGCGGGGCGAACACCGGGGAGCTGTTTTTT
.	TRBV6-5	TRBJ1-1	.	CASSYYGGGTEAFF	TGTGCCAGCAGTTACTACGGGGGGGGCACTGAAGCTTTCTTT
TRBD1	TRBV12-5	TRBJ2-6	once	CASGPGQVTGANVLTF	TGTGCTAGTGGTCCCGGACAGGTAACTGGGGCCAACGTCCTGACTTTC
.	TRBV5-5	TRBJ1-3	few	CASSLGPGVQNTIYF	TGTGCCAGCAGCTTGGGGCCCGGGGTGCAAAACACCATATATTTT
TRBD2	TRBV7-7	TRBJ2-1	once	CASSSGLAGGPYNEQFF	TGTGCCAGCAGCTCAGGACTAGCGGGAGGGCCCTACAATGAGCAGTTCTTC
TRBD1	TRBV5-1	TRBJ2-2	.	CASTPRQGATGELFF	TGCGCCAGCACTCCACGACAGGGGGCGACCGGGGAGCTGTTTTTT
.	TRBV6-2/TRBV6-3	TRBJ1-2	.	CASSNINTGPNYGYTF	TGTGCCAGCAGTAATATAAATACAGGACCTAACTATGGCTACACCTTC
.	TRBV29-1	TRBJ1-2	.	CSTLRVTYGYTF	TGCAGCACTCTCAGGGTTACCTATGGCTACACCTTC
TRBD2	TRBV7-3	TRBJ2-5	.	CASSPGGLVTQYF	TGTGCCAGCAGCCCGGGAGGGCTGGTGACCCAGTACTTC
.	TRBV6-4	TRBJ2-7	.	CASSDDFLLDPYEQYF	TGTGCCAGCAGTGACGACTTTCTTCTCGATCCCTACGAGCAGTACTTC
TRBD1	TRBV5-1	TRBJ2-7	.	CASSWDRGPYEQYF	TGCGCCAGCAGCTGGGACAGGGGCCCCTACGAGCAGTACTTC
.	TRBV19	TRBJ2-1	.	CASSIGTRTLNEQFF	TGTGCCAGTAGTATTGGGACAAGGACACTCAATGAGCAGTTCTTC
.	TRBV6-4	TRBJ1-2	few	CASNEDGADYGYTF	TGTGCCAGCAATGAAGACGGTGCGGACTATGGCTACACCTTC
TRBD1	TRBV5-1	TRBJ1-4	.	CASSPGQGTTNEKLFF	TGCGCCAGCAGCCCGGGACAGGGCACAACTAATGAAAAACTGTTTTTT
TRBD2	TRBV9	TRBJ2-7	once	CASSLTNSGRPYEQYF	TGTGCCAGCAGCCTTACCAATAGCGGGAGACCGTACGAGCAGTACTTC
TRBD1	TRBV7-9	TRBJ1-6	.	CASSPDRDGSPLHF	TGTGCCAGCAGCCCTGACAGGGATGGCTCACCCCTCCACTTT
TRBD2	TRBV7-8	TRBJ2-1	.	CASTAKVAGPSYNEQFF	TGTGCCAGCACCGCTAAAGTAGCGGGCCCCTCCTACAATGAGCAGTTCTTC
TRBD2	TRBV6-5	TRBJ2-3	.	CASSYSSGGELTQYF	TGTGCCAGCAGTTACTCTAGCGGGGGGGAGCTGACGCAGTATTTT
.	TRBV29-1	TRBJ2-7	.	CSVRGSWVEQYF	TGCAGCGTTCGTGGTAGCTGGGTCGAGCAGTACTTC
.	TRBV7-9	TRBJ2-7	.	CASSPSSYEQYF	TGTGCCAGCAGCCCTAGCTCCTACGAGCAGTACTTC
.	TRBV25-1	TRBJ2-1	once	CASSPSVSYNEQFF	TGTGCCAGCAGTCCTAGCGTCTCCTACAATGAGCAGTTCTTC
TRBD2	TRBV29-1	TRBJ2-1	once	CSVEFGTSGGYNEQFF	TGCAGCGTTGAGTTTGGGACTAGCGGGGGGTACAATGAGCAGTTCTTC
.	TRBV5-1	TRBJ1-4	many	CASSPDGNQGEKLFF	TGCGCCAGCAGCCCGGACGGCAATCAGGGTGAAAAACTGTTTTTT
.	TRBV18	TRBJ2-7	once	CASSRAGGSYEQYF	TGTGCCAGCTCCCGCGCCGGGGGCTCCTACGAGCAGTACTTC
.	TRBV20-1	TRBJ2-7	.	CSASLGGIDEQYF	TGCAGTGCTAGTTTGGGGGGTATCGACGAGCAGTACTTC
.	TRBV5-1	TRBJ1-2	.	CASSLDSRASGYTF	TGCGCCAGCAGCTTGGACTCCCGAGCGAGTGGCTACACCTTC
.	TRBV18	TRBJ1-5	.	CASSPGRASNQPQHF	TGTGCCAGCTCACCGGGCAGGGCCTCCAATCAGCCCCAGCATTTT
TRBD2	TRBV3-1/TRBV3-2	TRBJ2-3	.	CASKLAGDSDTQYF	TGTGCCAGCAAGCTAGCGGGAGACTCAGATACGCAGTATTTT
TRBD1	TRBV5-1	TRBJ1-5	.	CASSLTGNQPQHF	TGCGCCAGCAGCCTGACAGGGAATCAGCCCCAGCATTTT
TRBD1	TRBV27	TRBJ2-7	.	CASRQEGGQGYEQYF	TGTGCCAGCAGGCAAGAAGGGGGACAGGGATACGAGCAGTACTTC
TRBD2	TRBV30	TRBJ2-3	.	CAWSVGLAVTDTQYF	TGTGCCTGGAGTGTCGGACTAGCGGTAACAGATACGCAGTATTTT
.	TRBV19	TRBJ1-4	few	CATASDRNNEKLFF	TGTGCCACCGCCTCGGACAGAAATAATGAAAAACTGTTTTTT
.	TRBV19	TRBJ2-7	.	CASSGGSEQYF	TGTGCCAGTAGCGGGGGAAGCGAGCAGTACTTC
.	TRBV29-1	TRBJ1-2	.	CSVEDIEGWKDGYTF	TGCAGCGTTGAAGATATAGAGGGTTGGAAAGATGGCTACACCTTC
.	TRBV24-1	TRBJ2-2	.	CATSDPDRNTGELFF	TGTGCCACCAGTGACCCGGACAGGAACACCGGGGAGCTGTTTTTT
.	TRBV6-2/TRBV6-3	TRBJ2-2	once	CASSWVSPGGELFF	TGTGCCAGCAGTTGGGTTAGCCCTGGCGGGGAGCTGTTTTTT
TRBD1	TRBV11-2	TRBJ1-5	.	CASSGTEGNQPQHF	TGTGCCAGCAGTGGGACAGAGGGCAATCAGCCCCAGCATTTT
TRBD2	TRBV3-1/TRBV3-2	TRBJ2-7	.	CASSQDLAGDYEQYF	TGTGCCAGCAGCCAAGACCTAGCGGGAGATTACGAGCAGTACTTC
.	TRBV7-2	TRBJ1-2	.	CASSLGPGNGYTF	TGTGCCAGCAGCTTAGGGCCAGGGAATGGCTACACCTTC
.	TRBV7-9	TRBJ1-4	once	CASSLARGGEKLFF	TGTGCCAGCAGCTTAGCGAGGGGAGGTGAAAAACTGTTTTTT
.	TRBV6-2/TRBV6-3	TRBJ2-6	.	CASSVGGGANVLTF	TGTGCCAGCAGTGTCGGGGGTGGGGCCAACGTCCTGACTTTC
.	TRBV5-5	TRBJ1-6	.	CASSLVQGGPPLHF	TGTGCCAGCAGCTTGGTCCAGGGCGGACCACCCCTCCACTTT
.	TRBV7-2	TRBJ1-6	once	CASSLGPDRGSPLHF	TGTGCCAGCAGCTTAGGCCCCGACCGCGGCTCACCCCTCCACTTT
.	TRBV28	TRBJ1-2	.	CASSFPDLNYGYTF	TGTGCCAGCAGTTTTCCAGATTTGAACTATGGCTACACCTTC
TRBD1	TRBV19	TRBJ2-5	.	CASSMGQGVETQYF	TGTGCCAGTAGTATGGGCCAGGGGGTTGAGACCCAGTACTTC
TRBD1	TRBV18	TRBJ2-1	.	CASSPTPGQGEDEQFF	TGTGCCAGCTCACCAACACCAGGACAGGGTGAGGATGAGCAGTTCTTC
TRBD2	TRBV27	TRBJ2-7	few	CASRATGTSGRAEQYF	TGTGCCAGCCGCGCGACCGGGACTAGCGGGAGGGCCGAGCAGTACTTC
.	TRBV19	TRBJ1-5	.	CASSIQVRFSGYSNQPQHF	TGTGCCAGTAGTATACAGGTTCGGTTCTCCGGATATAGCAATCAGCCCCAGCATTTT
.	TRBV19	TRBJ1-3	once	CASAQISRGTGNTIYF	TGTGCCAGCGCGCAGATATCCCGCGGTACTGGAAACACCATATATTTT